The rows below give T cell receptor beta chains drawn from one sample of a study of post-analysis software for immune sequencing data. TCRdb re-called the PCR reads with MiXCR, one entry per CDR3 protein. The table lists approximately 250,000 distinct CDR3 sequences, about 38% of them singletons, with around 5.2% in the top ten. Sequenced material: blood. The source of these receptors is a girl between 5 and 17 years old with multiple sclerosis. Both conserved end residues are part of each CDR3. D genes are given only for firm matches. Expanded clones get a size class; other rows say once, few or many, or leave the size out.

>TRBV12-3/TRBV12-4|many|TRBD2|TRBJ2-1|17
CASSLRRLAGGPNEQFF
TGTGCCAGCAGTTTACGAAGACTAGCGGGGGGGCCCAATGAGCAGTTCTTC
>TRBV3-1|few|.|TRBJ2-2|16
CASSQVEPANTGELFF
TGTGCCAGCAGCCAAGTCGAACCCGCGAACACCGGGGAGCTGTTTTTT
>TRBV20-1|.|.|TRBJ2-1|15
CSASKATGEVGEQFF
TGCAGTGCTAGTAAGGCGACCGGGGAGGTAGGAGAGCAGTTCTTC
>TRBV5-1|few|.|TRBJ2-7|17
CASSLSPLGTSYNEQYF
TGCGCCAGCAGCTTGTCCCCCCTGGGGACCTCCTACAATGAGCAGTACTTC
>TRBV5-4|many|.|TRBJ1-4|14
CASSLYREDEKLFF
TGTGCCAGCAGCTTGTACAGGGAGGATGAAAAACTGTTTTTT
>TRBV10-3|few|TRBD1|TRBJ2-6|18
CAISERWDSYSGANVLTF
TGTGCCATCAGTGAGAGGTGGGACAGTTACTCTGGGGCCAACGTCCTGACTTTC
>TRBV19|.|TRBD1|TRBJ1-2|14
CASSILAGGHDYTF
TGTGCCAGTAGTATTCTGGCAGGGGGCCATGACTACACCTTC
>TRBV5-4|many|.|TRBJ2-1|17
CASSLSFGGSSYNEQFF
TGTGCCAGCAGCTTGTCTTTTGGGGGCTCTAGCTACAATGAGCAGTTCTTC
>TRBV4-1|many|.|TRBJ1-6|16
CASSQEGPHANSPLHF
TGCGCCAGCAGCCAAGAAGGTCCCCACGCCAATTCACCCCTCCACTTT
>TRBV15|few|.|TRBJ1-5|17
CATSRDGGAPSNQPQHF
TGTGCCACCAGCAGAGATGGGGGGGCGCCTTCCAATCAGCCCCAGCATTTT
>TRBV20-1|many|TRBD2|TRBJ2-3|15
CSASGAGVPTDTQYF
TGCAGTGCTAGTGGAGCGGGGGTGCCCACAGATACGCAGTATTTT
>TRBV4-2|once|TRBD2|TRBJ2-7|15
CASSQLAGDRYEQYF
TGTGCCAGCAGCCAATTAGCGGGGGATCGCTACGAGCAGTACTTC
>TRBV10-3|.|.|TRBJ2-2|10
CAIGSGELFF
TGTGCCATCGGCTCCGGGGAGCTGTTTTTT